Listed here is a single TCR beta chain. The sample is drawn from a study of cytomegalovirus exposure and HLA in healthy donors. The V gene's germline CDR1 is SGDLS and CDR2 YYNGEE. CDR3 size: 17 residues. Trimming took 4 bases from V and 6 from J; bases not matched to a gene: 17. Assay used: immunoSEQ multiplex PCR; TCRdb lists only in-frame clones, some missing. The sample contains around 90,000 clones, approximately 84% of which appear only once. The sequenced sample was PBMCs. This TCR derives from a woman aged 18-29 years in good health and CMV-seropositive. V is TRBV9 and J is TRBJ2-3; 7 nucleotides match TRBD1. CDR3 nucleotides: TGTGCCAGCAGCCTCAGTGGCGCGACAGGGACACGGGATACGCAGTATTTT. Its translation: CASSLSGATGTRDTQYF.